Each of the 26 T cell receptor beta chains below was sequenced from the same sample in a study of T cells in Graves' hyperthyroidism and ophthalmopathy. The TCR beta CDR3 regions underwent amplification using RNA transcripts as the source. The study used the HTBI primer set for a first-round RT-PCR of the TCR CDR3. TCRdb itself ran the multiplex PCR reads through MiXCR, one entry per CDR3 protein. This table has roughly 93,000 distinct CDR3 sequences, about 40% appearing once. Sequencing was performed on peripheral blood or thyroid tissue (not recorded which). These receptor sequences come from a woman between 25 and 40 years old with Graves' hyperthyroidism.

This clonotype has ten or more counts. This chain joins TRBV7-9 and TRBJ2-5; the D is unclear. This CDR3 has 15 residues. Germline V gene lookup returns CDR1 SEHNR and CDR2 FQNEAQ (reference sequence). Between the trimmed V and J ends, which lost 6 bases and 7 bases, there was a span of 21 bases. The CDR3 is CASSYPGGSRGTQYF. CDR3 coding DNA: TGTGCCAGCAGTTACCCCGGTGGGTCCCGTGGGACCCAGTACTTC.

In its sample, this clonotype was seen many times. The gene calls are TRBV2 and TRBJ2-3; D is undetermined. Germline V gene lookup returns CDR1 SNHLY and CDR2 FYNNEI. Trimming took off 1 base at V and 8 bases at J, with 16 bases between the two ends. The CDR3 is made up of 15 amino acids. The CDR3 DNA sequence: TGTGCCAGCAGTGAAGGGCTGTCGCTACGAGCTACGCAGTATTTT. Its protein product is CASSEGLSLRATQYF.

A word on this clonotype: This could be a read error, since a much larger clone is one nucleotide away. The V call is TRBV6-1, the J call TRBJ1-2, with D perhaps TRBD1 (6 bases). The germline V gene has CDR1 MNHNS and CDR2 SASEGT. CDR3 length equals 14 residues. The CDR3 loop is CASAQGSRGYGYAF. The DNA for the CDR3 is TGTGCCAGCGCTCAGGGGTCCCGGGGCTATGGCTACGCCTTC.

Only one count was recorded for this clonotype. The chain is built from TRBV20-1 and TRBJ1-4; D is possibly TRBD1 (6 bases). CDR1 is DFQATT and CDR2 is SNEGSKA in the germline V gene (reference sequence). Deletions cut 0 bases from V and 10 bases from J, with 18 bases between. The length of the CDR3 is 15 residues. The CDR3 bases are TGCAGTGCTAGAGATCGGCGACAGGCTTTGAGAAAACTGTTTTTT. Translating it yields CSARDRRQALRKLFF.

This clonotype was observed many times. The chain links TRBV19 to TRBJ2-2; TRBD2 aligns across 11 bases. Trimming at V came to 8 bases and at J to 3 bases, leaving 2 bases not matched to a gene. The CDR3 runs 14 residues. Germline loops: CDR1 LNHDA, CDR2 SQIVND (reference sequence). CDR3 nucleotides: TGTGCCAGTGGGACTAGCGGCTACACCGGGGAGCTGTTTTTT. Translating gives CASGTSGYTGELFF.

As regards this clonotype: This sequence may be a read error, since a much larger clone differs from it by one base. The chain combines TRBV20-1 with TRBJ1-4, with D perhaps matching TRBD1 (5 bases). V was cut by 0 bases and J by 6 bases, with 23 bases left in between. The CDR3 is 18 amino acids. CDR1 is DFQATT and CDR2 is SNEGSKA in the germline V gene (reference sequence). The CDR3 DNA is TGCAGTGCTAGAGATTACGGGGGACCGTTGGGGACTGATGAAAAACTGTTTTTT. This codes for CSARDYGGPLGTDEKLFF.

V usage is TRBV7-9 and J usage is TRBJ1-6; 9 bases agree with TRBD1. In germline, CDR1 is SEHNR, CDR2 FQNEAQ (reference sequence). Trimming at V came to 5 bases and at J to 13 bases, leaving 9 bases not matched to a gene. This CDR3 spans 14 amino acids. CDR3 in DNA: TGTGCCAGCAGCCACGGACAGGGGACGGTCCCCCTCCACTTT. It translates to CASSHGQGTVPLHF.

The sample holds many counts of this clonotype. The CDR3 sequence is CASRILGRTAHNSPLHF. The CDR3 DNA reads as TGTGCCAGCAGGATTCTGGGGAGGACAGCTCATAATTCACCCCTCCACTTT. The chain couples TRBV6-5 to TRBJ1-6; possible D gene TRBD1, 6 bases. CDR3 length: 17 residues. Trimming cost V 6 bases and J 5 bases, with 20 bases left between them. CDR1 MNHEY and CDR2 SVGAGI come from the germline V gene.

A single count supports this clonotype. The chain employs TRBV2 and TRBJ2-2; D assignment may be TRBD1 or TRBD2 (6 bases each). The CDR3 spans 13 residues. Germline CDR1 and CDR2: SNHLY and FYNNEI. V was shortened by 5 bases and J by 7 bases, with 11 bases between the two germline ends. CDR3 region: CASSQQGGGELFF. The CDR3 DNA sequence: TGTGCCAGCAGTCAACAGGGAGGCGGGGAGCTGTTTTTT.

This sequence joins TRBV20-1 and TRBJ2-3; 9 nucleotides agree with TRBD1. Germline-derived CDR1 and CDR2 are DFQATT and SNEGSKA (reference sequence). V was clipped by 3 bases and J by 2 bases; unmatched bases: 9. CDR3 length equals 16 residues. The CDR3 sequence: CSASPGQGTFTDTQYF. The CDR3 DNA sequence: TGCAGTGCTAGCCCGGGACAGGGTACCTTCACAGATACGCAGTATTTT.

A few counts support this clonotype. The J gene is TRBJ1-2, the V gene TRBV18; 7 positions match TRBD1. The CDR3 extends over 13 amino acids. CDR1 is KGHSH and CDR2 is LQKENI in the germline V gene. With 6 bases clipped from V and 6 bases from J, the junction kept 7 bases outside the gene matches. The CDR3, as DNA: TGTGCCAGCTCGTCCGGGACAGAGAATGGCTACACCTTC. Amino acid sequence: CASSSGTENGYTF. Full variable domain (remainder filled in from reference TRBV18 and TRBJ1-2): NAGVMQNPRHLVRRRGQEARLRCSPMKGHSHVYWYRQLPEEGLKFMVYLQKENIIDESGMPKERFSAEFPKEGPSILRIQQVVRGDSAAYFCASSSGTENGYTFGSGTRLTVV.

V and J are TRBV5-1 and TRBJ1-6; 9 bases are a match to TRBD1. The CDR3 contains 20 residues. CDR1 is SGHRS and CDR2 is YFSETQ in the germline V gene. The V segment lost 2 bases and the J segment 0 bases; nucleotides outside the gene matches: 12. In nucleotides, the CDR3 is TGCGCCAGCAGCTTACAACCCGGGACAGGGCTCCGCTCCTATAATTCACCCCTCCACTTT. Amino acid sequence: CASSLQPGTGLRSYNSPLHF.

The CDR3 bases are TGTGCCAGCAGCTTAGGGTACGGGACAGGGGAAGAGACCCAGTACTTC. It is translated as CASSLGYGTGEETQYF. This chain uses TRBV7-3 with TRBJ2-5, with TRBD1 identical over 10 bases. The CDR3 extends over 16 amino acids. Trimming at V came to 2 bases and at J to 3 bases, leaving 6 bases not matched to a gene. Per germline, CDR1 SGHTA and CDR2 FQGTGA.

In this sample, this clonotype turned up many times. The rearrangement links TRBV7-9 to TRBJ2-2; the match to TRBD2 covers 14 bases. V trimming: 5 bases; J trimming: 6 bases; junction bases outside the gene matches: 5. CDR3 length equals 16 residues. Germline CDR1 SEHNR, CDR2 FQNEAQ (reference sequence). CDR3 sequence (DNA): TGTGCCAGCAGCCAGGGACTAGCGGGAGAATCCGGGGAGCTGTTTTTT. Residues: CASSQGLAGESGELFF.

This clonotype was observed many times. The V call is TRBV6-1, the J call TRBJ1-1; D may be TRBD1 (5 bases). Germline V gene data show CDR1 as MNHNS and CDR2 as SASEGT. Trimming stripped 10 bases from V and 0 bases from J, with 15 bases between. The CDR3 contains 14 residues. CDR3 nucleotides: TGTGCCACGAAGGCCGGGGCGATGAACACTGAAGCTTTCTTT. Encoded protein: CATKAGAMNTEAFF.

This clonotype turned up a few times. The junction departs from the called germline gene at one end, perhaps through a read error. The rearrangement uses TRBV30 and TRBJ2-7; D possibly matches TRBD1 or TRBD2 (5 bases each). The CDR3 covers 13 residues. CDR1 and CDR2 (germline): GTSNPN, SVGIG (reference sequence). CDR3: CAWSSGAPYERYF. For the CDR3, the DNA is TGTGCCTGGAGTTCCGGGGCCCCCTACGAGCGGTACTTC.

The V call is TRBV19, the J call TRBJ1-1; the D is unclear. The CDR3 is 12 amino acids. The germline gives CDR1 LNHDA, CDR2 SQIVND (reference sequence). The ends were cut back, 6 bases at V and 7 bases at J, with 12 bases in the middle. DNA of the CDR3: TGTGCCAGTAGGGATAGGTATAGTGAAGCTTTCTTT. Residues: CASRDRYSEAFF.

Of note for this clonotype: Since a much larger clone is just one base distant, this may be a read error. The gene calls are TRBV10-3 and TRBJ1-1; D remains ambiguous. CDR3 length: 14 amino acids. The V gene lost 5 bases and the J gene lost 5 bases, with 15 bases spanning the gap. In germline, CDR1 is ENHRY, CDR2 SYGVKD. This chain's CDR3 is CAISYRGWGTEAFF. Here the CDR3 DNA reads TGTGCCATCAGTTACCGGGGATGGGGTACTGAAGCTTTCTTT.

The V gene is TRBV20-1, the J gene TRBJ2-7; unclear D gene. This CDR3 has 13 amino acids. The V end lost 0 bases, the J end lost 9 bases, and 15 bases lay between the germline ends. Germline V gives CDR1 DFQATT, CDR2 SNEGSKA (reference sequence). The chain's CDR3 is CSARDDRVAVQYF. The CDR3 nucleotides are TGCAGTGCTAGAGATGATAGGGTCGCAGTGCAGTACTTC.

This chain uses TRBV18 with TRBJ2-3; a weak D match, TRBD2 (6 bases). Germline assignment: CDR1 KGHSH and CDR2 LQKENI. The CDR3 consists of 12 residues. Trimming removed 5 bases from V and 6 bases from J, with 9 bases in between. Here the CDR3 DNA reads TGTGCCAGCTCATCGGGAGCGGATACGCAGTATTTT. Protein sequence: CASSSGADTQYF.

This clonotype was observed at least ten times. CDR3 sequence (DNA): TGTGCCAGCATTTCCGGACTAGTGTGGACCTACGAGCAGTACTTC. This sequence encodes CASISGLVWTYEQYF. This sequence joins TRBV6-1 and TRBJ2-7, with 7 bases lining up with TRBD2. Looked up from germline, CDR1 is MNHNS and CDR2 is SASEGT. The CDR3 is 15 amino acids. V gave up 7 bases and J gave up 2 bases; unmatched junction bases: 11.

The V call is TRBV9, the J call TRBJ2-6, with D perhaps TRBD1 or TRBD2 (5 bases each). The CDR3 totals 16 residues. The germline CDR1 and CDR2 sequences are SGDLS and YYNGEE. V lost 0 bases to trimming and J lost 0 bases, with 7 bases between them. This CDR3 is CASSVGGSSGANVLTF. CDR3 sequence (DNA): TGTGCCAGCAGCGTAGGGGGGAGCTCTGGGGCCAACGTCCTGACTTTC.

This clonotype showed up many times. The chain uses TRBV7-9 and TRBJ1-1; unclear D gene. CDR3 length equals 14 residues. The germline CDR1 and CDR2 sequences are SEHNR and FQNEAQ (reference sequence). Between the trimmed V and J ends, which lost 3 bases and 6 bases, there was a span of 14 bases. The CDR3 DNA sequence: TGTGCCAGCAGCTTTACAACCGGGAGGGCTGAAGCTTTCTTT. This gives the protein CASSFTTGRAEAFF.

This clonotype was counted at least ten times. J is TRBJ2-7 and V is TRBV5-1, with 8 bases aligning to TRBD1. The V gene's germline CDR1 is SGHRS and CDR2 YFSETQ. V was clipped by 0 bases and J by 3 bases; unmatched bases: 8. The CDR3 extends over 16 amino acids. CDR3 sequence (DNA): TGCGCCAGCAGCTTGGGTGATTCAGGGGGCATCTACGAGCAGTACTTC. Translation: CASSLGDSGGIYEQYF.

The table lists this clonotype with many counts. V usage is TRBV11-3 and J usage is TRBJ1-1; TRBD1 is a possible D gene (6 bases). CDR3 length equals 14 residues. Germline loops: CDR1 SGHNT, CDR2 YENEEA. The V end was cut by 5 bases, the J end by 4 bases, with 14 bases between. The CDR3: CASSPFWGATEAFF. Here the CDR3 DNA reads TGTGCCAGCAGCCCCTTCTGGGGGGCCACTGAAGCTTTCTTT.

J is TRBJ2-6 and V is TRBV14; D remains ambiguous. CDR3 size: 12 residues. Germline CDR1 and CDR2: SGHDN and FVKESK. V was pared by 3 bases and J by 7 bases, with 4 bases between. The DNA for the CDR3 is TGTGCCAGCAGCCAGGGAGCCAACGTCCTGACTTTC. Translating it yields CASSQGANVLTF. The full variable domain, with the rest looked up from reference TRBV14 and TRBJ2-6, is EAGVTQFPSHSVIEKGQTVTLRCDPISGHDNLYWYRRVMGKEIKFLLHFVKESKQDESGMPNNRFLAERTGGTYSTLKVQPAELEDSGVYFCASSQGANVLTFGAGSRLTVL.